This T cell receptor (beta chain) comes out of a study of T cell changes during pregnancy in multiple sclerosis (dated by TCRdb to between 2019 and 2020). The study in broad terms: Changes in the T cell repertoire over the course of pregnancy were examined in this study in women with multiple sclerosis.

This clone has only a few counts. Its antigen is still unknown. Within one base of it there is no much larger clone, and no base qualities were kept. Libraries came from the immunoSEQ multiplex PCR assay. TCRdb took over this immuneACCESS table, retaining in-frame rearrangements with V and J assigned. Such tables are incomplete; in checked studies, under half of the missing clones stem from an unresolved V gene, and the remainder is unexplained. The table for this sample lists some 67,000 clones; about 92% of them were counted only once. Together, the top ten hold roughly 1.6% of the sample. Counted from cysteine to phenylalanine, this CDR3 has 13 amino acids. Only the CDR3 part of the read is kept: 39 bases, read in frame from the first base. The germline V gene encodes CDR1 WNHNN and CDR2 SYGVQD (reference sequence). At the junction V is shortened by 2 bases and J by 4 bases, with 8 bases in between.

The source of this sequence is a female donor with multiple sclerosis, enrolled in a pregnancy study. Here the chain combines TRBV10-1 and TRBJ2-5; the D gene is possibly TRBD2, with 5 bases matching. This specimen consisted of peripheral blood, obtained after pregnancy. CDR3 loop: CASSETSGETQYF. Here is the DNA: TGCGCCAGCAGTGAGACTAGTGGAGAGACCCAGTACTTC.